The clone carrying this T cell receptor beta chain is labeled medium-sized. This CDR3 has 17 residues. Trimming took 6 bases from V and 0 from J; bases not matched to a gene: 13. Germline V lookup: CDR1 SEHNR, CDR2 FQNEAQ (reference sequence). The data originate from a study of spatial heterogeneity in lung cancer. The time point denotes: blood at routine non-recurrence follow-up after resection. Using its own MiXCR run on the 5' RACE reads, TCRdb lists one record per CDR3 protein. The data hold tens of thousands of distinct CDR3 sequences, with about 5.3% observed a single time. The rearrangement joins TRBV7-9 to TRBJ1-1, with 7 positions matching TRBD1. The sequencing used PBMCs, collected at follow-up. This sequence originates from a female donor with early-stage non-small cell lung cancer. The CDR3 sequence is CASSIGHRGGMNTEAFF. The DNA of the CDR3 is TGTGCCAGCAGTATTGGACACAGGGGAGGCATGAACACTGAAGCTTTCTTT.